The 13 T cell receptor beta chains below were found in one sample sequenced in a study of CD8+CD57+ T cells in acquired aplastic anemia. Patients sequenced had flow cytometry evidence of CD8+CD57+ cell expansion. For CDR3 and TCR beta VDJ profiling, genomic DNA was the template used. Each CDR3 protein gets one entry after TCRdb re-called the reads with MiXCR. The data contain some 200,000 distinct CDR3 sequences, roughly 50% of them singletons. Sequencing input: sorted CD4+, CD8+, or CD8+CD57+ T cells (not recorded which) from PBMCs. The receptor source for this set is a human donor with aplastic anemia.

With respect to this clonotype: The CDR3 carries no conserved terminal phenylalanine or tryptophan, so it likely arises from a read error. This chain connects TRBV20-1 to TRBJ2-7; D gene unclear. Deletions cut 0 bases from V and 0 bases from J, with 9 bases between. The germline gives CDR1 DFQATT, CDR2 SNEGSKA (reference sequence). The CDR3 contains 14 residues. The CDR3 here is CSARDVTSSYEQYS. CDR3 coding DNA: TGCAGTGCTAGAGATGTGACAAGCTCCTACGAGCAGTACTCC.

The CDR3 sequence is CASSLALSYEQYF. The CDR3 DNA sequence: TGTGCCAGCAGCTTAGCCCTGTCCTACGAGCAGTACTTC. The genes are TRBV7-9 and TRBJ2-7; D is uncertain. Germline V gene data show CDR1 as SEHNR and CDR2 as FQNEAQ (reference sequence). The CDR3 is 13 residues long. V dropped 0 bases and J dropped 1 base, with 4 bases sitting between them.

Notes on this clonotype: A much larger clonotype is one base distant, so this may be a read error. The chain has TRBV6-1 and TRBJ2-3, with 10 positions matching TRBD2. Per germline, CDR1 MNHNS and CDR2 SASEGT. The CDR3 is 15 residues long. In nucleotides, the CDR3 is TGTGCCAGCAGGAATATAGCGGGGGGCACAGATACGCAGTGTTTT. This codes for CASRNIAGGTDTQCF.

The CDR3 nucleotides are TGTGCCACCAGCAGAGCGGACTACCTCTACGAGCAGTACTTC. Its translation: CATSRADYLYEQYF. V and J are TRBV15 and TRBJ2-7, with D perhaps matching TRBD2 (6 bases). The germline CDR1 and CDR2 sequences are LNHNV and YYDKDF (reference sequence). CDR3 length: 14 residues. V lost 1 base and J lost 3, with 10 bases in between.

This clonotype was counted at least ten times. The gene calls are TRBV11-3 and TRBJ2-3; 7 positions match TRBD1. This CDR3 is 15 amino acids long. The germline gives CDR1 SGHNT, CDR2 YENEEA. The junction had 5 bases not matched to a gene; V was cut back by 5 bases and J by 0 bases. The CDR3 region has the DNA TGTGCCAGCAGCCCCGGGACAGCTAGCACAGATACGCAGTATTTT. Encoded protein: CASSPGTASTDTQYF. The full variable domain, rest sourced from reference TRBV11-3 and TRBJ2-3, is EAGVVQSPRYKIIEKKQPVAFWCNPISGHNTLYWYLQNLGQGPELLIRYENEEAVDDSQLPKDRFSAERLKGVDSTLKIQPAELGDSAVYLCASSPGTASTDTQYFGPGTRLTVL.

This clonotype was seen repeatedly, ten times or more. The CDR3 loop is CASGSPRVTGNTIYF. For the CDR3, the DNA is TGTGCCAGCGGATCGCCCAGGGTAACTGGAAACACCATATATTTT. The rearrangement joins TRBV11-2 to TRBJ1-3; tentatively, D is TRBD1 (5 bases). V lost 8 bases and J lost 2, with 16 bases in between. Germline CDR1 and CDR2: SGHAT and FQNNGV. The CDR3 is made up of 15 amino acids.

Concerning this clonotype itself: The conserved phenylalanine or tryptophan normally closing the CDR3 is absent here, so this likely arose from a read error. The limits of the CDR3 on the DNA are not certain, so only TCRdb's listed CDR3 is given. The chain uses TRBV19 and TRBJ1-2; TRBD1 is taken as the D call from the table, unchecked against the DNA. Germline CDR1 reads LNHDA; CDR2 reads SQIVND (reference sequence). Termini included, the CDR3 measures 11 amino acids. This chain's CDR3 is CASSMDSRDRY.

This clonotype was detected many times. The chain recombines TRBV7-6 with TRBJ1-4; D is perhaps TRBD1 (6 bases). Germline CDR1 is SGHVS and CDR2 is FNYEAQ. Trimming stripped 3 bases from V and 3 bases from J, with 8 bases between. The CDR3 sequence is 14 residues long. CDR3 in DNA: TGTGCCAGCAGCTTGAGGGGGGCTAATGAAAAACTGTTTTTT. Residues: CASSLRGANEKLFF.

This clonotype came up many times. The J gene is TRBJ2-2, the V gene TRBV29-1; D is unclear. V lost 6 bases, J lost 5 bases, and 16 bases lay in between. In germline, CDR1 is SQVTM, CDR2 ANQGSEA. The CDR3 covers 14 residues. CDR3 sequence: CSVAINGDTGELFF. The CDR3, as DNA: TGCAGCGTCGCGATCAACGGTGATACCGGGGAGCTGTTTTTT.

In this sample, this clonotype turned up many times. This CDR3 reads CASSLTQSGSYGYTF. In DNA form, the CDR3 reads TGTGCCAGCAGCTTGACTCAGTCTGGGTCCTATGGCTACACCTTC. The chain uses TRBV5-8 and TRBJ1-2; no definite D call. V was clipped by 1 base and J by 4 bases, with 14 bases between them. The germline V gene encodes CDR1 SGHTS and CDR2 YDEGEE. The CDR3 has 15 amino acids. Full variable domain (rest looked up from reference TRBV5-8 and TRBJ1-2): EAGVTQSPTHLIKTRGQQATLRCSPISGHTSVYWYQQALGLGLQFLLWYDEGEERNRGNFPPRFSGRQFPNYSSELNVNALELEDSALYLCASSLTQSGSYGYTFGSGTRLTVV.

This clonotype was detected ten times or more. The CDR3 region is CSAREKIAGVGADTQYF. The CDR3 DNA is TGCAGTGCTAGAGAAAAAATCGCGGGCGTGGGGGCAGATACGCAGTATTTT. The chain combines TRBV20-1 with TRBJ2-3; D might be TRBD1 or TRBD2, each matching 5 bases. The CDR3 has 17 residues. The V gene's germline CDR1 is DFQATT and CDR2 SNEGSKA (reference sequence). V was clipped by 0 bases and J by 4 bases, with 20 bases between them.

V usage is TRBV7-6 and J usage is TRBJ2-7; tentative D call: TRBD2 (6 bases). The CDR3 runs 15 residues. V dropped 4 bases and J dropped 0 bases, with 13 bases sitting between them. The germline V gene encodes CDR1 SGHVS and CDR2 FNYEAQ. CDR3 sequence reads: CASSYVRDSSYEQYF. The CDR3 bases are TGTGCCAGCAGCTACGTACGGGACTCCTCCTACGAGCAGTACTTC.

This clonotype was recorded at least ten times. This sequence joins TRBV7-2 and TRBJ2-4; tentatively, D is TRBD1 (6 bases). V lost 1 base and J 7 bases, leaving 11 bases between the germline ends. Germline-derived CDR1 and CDR2 are SGHTA and FQGNSA. The CDR3 extends over 14 amino acids. The CDR3 nucleotides read TGTGCCAGCAGCTTAGGCAGGGGCACGAACATTCAGTACTTC. It yields the protein CASSLGRGTNIQYF.